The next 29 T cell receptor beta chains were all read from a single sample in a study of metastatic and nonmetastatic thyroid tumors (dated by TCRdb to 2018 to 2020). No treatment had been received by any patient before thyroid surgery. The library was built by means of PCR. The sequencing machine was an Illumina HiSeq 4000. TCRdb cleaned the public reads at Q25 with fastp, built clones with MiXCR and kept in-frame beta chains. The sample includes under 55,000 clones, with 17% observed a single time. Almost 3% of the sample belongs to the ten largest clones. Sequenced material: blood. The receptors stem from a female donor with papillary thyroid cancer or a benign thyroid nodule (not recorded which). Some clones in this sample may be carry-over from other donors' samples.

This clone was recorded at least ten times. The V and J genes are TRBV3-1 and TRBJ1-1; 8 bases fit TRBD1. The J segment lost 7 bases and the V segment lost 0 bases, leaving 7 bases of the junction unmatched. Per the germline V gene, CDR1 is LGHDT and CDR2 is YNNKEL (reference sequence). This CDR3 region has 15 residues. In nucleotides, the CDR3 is TGTGCCAGCAGCCAAGAAGGCACAGGGGGAGGTGAAGCTTTCTTT. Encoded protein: CASSQEGTGGGEAFF.

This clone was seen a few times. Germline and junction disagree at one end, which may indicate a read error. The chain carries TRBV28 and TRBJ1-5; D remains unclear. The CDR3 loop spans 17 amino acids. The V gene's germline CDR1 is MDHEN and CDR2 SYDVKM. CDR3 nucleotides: TGTGCCAGCAGTCCTCAGGTGTGGATATATAGTAATCATCCCCAGCATTTT. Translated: CASSPQVWIYSNHPQHF.

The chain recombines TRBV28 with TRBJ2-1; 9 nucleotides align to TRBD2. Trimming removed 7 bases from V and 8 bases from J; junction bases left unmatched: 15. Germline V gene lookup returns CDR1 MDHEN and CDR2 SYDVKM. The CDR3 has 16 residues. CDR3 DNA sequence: TGTGCCAGCATCGTCCCCGCCCGGGCGGGAGGGGATGAGCAGTTCTTC. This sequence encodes CASIVPARAGGDEQFF.

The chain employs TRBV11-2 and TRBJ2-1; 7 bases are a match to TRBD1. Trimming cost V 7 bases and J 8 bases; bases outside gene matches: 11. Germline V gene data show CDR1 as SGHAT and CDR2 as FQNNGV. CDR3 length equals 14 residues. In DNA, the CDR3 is TGTGCCAGCATCCAAATTCGACAGGGCTATGAGCAGTTCTTC. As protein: CASIQIRQGYEQFF. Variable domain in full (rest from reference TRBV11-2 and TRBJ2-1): EAGVAQSPRYKIIEKRQSVAFWCNPISGHATLYWYQQILGQGPKLLIQFQNNGVVDDSQLPKDRFSAERLKGVDSTLKIQPAKLEDSAVYLCASIQIRQGYEQFFGPGTRLTVL.

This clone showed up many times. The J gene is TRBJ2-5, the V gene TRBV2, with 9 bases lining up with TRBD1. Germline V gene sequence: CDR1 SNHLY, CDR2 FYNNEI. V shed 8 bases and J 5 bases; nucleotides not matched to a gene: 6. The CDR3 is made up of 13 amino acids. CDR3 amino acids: CASCRDRDETQYF. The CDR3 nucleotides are TGTGCCAGCTGCCGGGACAGGGACGAGACCCAGTACTTC. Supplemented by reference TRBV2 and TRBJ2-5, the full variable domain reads EPEVTQTPSHQVTQMGQEVILRCVPISNHLYFYWYRQILGQKVEFLVSFYNNEISEKSEIFDDQFSVERPDGSNFTLKIRSTKLEDSAMYFCASCRDRDETQYFGPGTRLLVL.

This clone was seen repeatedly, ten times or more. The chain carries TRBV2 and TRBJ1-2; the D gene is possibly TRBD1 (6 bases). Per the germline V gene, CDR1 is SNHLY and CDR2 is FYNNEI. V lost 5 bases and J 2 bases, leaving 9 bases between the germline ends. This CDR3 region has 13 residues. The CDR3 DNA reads TGTGCCAGCAGTTTAACAGGGAACTATGGCTACACCTTC. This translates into CASSLTGNYGYTF. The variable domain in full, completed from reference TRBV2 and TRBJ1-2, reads EPEVTQTPSHQVTQMGQEVILRCVPISNHLYFYWYRQILGQKVEFLVSFYNNEISEKSEIFDDQFSVERPDGSNFTLKIRSTKLEDSAMYFCASSLTGNYGYTFGSGTRLTVV.

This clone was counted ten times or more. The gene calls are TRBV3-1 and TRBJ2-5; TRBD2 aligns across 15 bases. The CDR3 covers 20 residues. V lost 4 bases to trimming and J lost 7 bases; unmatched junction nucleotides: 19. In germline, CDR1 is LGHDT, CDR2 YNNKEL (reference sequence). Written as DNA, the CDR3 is TGTGCCAGCAGCCGACTGCTAGGGACTAGCGGGGGGACCCGTTGGGGGACCCAGTACTTC. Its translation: CASSRLLGTSGGTRWGTQYF.

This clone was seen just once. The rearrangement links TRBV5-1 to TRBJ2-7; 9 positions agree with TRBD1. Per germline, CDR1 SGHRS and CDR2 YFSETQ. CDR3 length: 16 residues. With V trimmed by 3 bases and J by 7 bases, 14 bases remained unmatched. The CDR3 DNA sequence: TGCGCCAGCAGCTGGACCGGGACAGGGAAAACTTATGAGCAGTACTTC. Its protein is CASSWTGTGKTYEQYF.

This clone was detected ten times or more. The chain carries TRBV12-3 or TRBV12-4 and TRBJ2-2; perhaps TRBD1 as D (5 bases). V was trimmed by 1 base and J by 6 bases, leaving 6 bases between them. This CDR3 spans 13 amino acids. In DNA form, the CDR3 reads TGTGCCAGCAGTTTAGAGGGGCCCGGGGAGCTGTTTTTT. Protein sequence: CASSLEGPGELFF.

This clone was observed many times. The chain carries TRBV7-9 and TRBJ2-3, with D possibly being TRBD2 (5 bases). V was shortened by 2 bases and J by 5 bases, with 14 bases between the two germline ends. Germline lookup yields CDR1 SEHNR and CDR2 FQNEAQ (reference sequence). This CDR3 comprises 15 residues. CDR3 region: CASSLLEGREDTQYF. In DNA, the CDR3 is TGTGCCAGCAGCTTACTTGAGGGCCGGGAAGATACGCAGTATTTT.

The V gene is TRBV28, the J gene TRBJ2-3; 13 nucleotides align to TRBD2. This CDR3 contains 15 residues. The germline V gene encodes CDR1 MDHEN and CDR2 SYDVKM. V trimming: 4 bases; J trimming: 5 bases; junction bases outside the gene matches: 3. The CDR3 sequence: CASSWTSGRKDTQYF. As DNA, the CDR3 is TGTGCCAGCAGTTGGACTAGCGGGAGAAAAGATACGCAGTATTTT. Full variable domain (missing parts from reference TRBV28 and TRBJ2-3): DVKVTQSSRYLVKRTGEKVFLECVQDMDHENMFWYRQDPGLGLRLIYFSYDVKMKEKGDIPEGYSVSREKKERFSLILESASTNQTSMYLCASSWTSGRKDTQYFGPGTRLTVL.

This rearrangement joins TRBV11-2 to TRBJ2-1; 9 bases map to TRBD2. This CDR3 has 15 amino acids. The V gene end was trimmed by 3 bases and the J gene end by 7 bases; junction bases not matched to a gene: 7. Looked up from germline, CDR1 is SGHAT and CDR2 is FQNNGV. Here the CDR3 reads CASSLVAGEKNEQFF. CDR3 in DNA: TGTGCCAGCAGCTTGGTAGCGGGAGAAAAGAATGAGCAGTTCTTC.

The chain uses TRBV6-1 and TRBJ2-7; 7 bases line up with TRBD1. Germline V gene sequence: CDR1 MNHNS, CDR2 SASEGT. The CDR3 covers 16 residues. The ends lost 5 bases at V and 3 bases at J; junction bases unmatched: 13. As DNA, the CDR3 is TGTGCCAGCAGTCGGGACAGTGGGACCTACGACTACGAGCAGTACTTC. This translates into CASSRDSGTYDYEQYF.

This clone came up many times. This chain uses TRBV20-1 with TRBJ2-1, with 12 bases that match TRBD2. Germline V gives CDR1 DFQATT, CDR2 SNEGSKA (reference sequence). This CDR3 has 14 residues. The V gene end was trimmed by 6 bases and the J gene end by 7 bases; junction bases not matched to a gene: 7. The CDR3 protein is CSATGLAGFNEQFF. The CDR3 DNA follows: TGCAGTGCAACGGGACTAGCGGGTTTTAATGAGCAGTTCTTC.

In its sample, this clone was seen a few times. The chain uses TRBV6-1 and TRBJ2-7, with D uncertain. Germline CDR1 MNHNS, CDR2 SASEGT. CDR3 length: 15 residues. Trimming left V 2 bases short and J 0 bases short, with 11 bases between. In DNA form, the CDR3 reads TGTGCCAGCAGTGAATACAGCTTGATCTCCTACGAGCAGTACTTC. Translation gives CASSEYSLISYEQYF.

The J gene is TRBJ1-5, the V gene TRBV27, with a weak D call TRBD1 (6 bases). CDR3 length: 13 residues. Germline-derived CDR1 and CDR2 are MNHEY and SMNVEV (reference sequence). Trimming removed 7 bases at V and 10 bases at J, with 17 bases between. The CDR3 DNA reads TGTGCCAGCACTTGGGGGGCAGGGGATCCCCAGCATTTT. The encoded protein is CASTWGAGDPQHF.

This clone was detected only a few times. The CDR3 sequence is CASTERTGPGYEQYF. Written as DNA, the CDR3 is TGTGCCAGTACCGAAAGAACCGGTCCAGGGTACGAGCAGTACTTC. V and J are TRBV19 and TRBJ2-7, with D tentatively TRBD1 (5 bases). CDR3 length: 15 amino acids. V lost 7 bases, J lost 4 bases, and 20 bases lay in between. Germline CDR1 and CDR2: LNHDA and SQIVND (reference sequence).

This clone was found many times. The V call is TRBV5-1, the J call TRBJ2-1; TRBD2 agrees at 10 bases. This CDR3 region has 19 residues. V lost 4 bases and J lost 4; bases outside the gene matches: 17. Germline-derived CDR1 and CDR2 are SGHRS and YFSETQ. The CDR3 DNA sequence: TGCGCCAGCAGCGGCAAGAGACTCCTCGAACTAGCGGGGTACAATGAGCAGTTCTTC. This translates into CASSGKRLLELAGYNEQFF.

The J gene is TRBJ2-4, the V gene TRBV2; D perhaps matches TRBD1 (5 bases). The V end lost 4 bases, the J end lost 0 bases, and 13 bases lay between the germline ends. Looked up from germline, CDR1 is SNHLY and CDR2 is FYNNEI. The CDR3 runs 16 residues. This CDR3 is CASSGSRQLAKNIQYF. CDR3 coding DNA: TGTGCCAGCAGTGGGTCCAGACAGCTAGCCAAAAACATTCAGTACTTC.

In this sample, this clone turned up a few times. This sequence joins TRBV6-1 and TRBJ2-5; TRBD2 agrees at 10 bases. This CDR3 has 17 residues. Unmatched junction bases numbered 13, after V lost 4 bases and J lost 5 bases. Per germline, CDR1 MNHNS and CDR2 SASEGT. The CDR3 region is CASSGRRGILAGETQYF. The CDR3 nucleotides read TGTGCCAGCAGTGGTAGGAGGGGCATACTAGCGGGGGAGACCCAGTACTTC.

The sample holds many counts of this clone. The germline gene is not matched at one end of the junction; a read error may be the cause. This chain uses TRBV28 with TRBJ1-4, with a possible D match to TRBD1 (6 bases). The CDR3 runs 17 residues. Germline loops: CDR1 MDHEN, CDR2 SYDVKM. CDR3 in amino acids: CASSRSAGGGTTERLFF. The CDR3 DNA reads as TGTGCCAGCAGTCGATCCGCGGGGGGGGGCACTACCGAAAGACTGTTTTTT.

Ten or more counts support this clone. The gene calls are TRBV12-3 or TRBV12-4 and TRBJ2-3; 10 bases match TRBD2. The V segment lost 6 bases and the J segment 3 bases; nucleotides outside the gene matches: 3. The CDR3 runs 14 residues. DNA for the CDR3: TGTGCCAGCAGACCAGCGGGAGGGACAGATACGCAGTATTTT. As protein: CASRPAGGTDTQYF.

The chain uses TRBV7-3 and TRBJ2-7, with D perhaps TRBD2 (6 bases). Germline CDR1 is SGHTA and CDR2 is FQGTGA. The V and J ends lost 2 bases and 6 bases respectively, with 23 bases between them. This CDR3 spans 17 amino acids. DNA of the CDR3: TGTGCCAGCAGCTTAGCTATTCCCATGACTAGTGGCTCCGAGCAGTACTTC. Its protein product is CASSLAIPMTSGSEQYF.

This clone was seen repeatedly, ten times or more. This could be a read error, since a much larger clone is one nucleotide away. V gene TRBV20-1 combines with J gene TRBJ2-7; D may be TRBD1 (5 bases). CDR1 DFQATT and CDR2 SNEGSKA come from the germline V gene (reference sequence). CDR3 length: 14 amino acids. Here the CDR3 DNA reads TGCAGTGCTAGAGTTCCTACAGGCCCCTACGAGCGGTACTTC. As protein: CSARVPTGPYERYF.

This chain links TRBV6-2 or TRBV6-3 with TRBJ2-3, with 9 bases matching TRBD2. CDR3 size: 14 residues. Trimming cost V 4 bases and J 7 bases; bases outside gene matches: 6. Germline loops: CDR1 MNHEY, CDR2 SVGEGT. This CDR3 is CASSLAGEANTQYF. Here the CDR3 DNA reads TGTGCCAGCAGTTTAGCGGGAGAAGCAAATACGCAGTATTTT.

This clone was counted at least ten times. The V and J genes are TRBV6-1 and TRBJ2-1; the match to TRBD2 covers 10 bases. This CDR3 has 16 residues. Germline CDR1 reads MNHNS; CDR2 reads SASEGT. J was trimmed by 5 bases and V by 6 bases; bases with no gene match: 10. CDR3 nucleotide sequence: TGTGCCAGCAGCTCCTATGGACTAGCGGATGACAATGAGCAGTTCTTC. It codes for CASSSYGLADDNEQFF.

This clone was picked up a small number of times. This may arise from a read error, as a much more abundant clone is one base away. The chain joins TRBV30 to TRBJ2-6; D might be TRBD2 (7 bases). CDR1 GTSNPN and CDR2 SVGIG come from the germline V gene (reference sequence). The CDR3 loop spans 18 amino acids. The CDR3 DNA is TGTGCCGGGAGGCCGATGCTGGGGGGGGCCGGTGGGGCCAACGTCCTGACTTTC. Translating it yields CAGRPMLGGAGGANVLTF.

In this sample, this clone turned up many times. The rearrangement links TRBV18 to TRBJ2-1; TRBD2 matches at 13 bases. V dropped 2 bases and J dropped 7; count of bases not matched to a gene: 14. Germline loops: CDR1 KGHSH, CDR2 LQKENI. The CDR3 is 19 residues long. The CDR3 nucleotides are TGTGCCAGCTCACCAGTGAGACTAGCGGGAGGAATGACTGGGAATGAGCAGTTCTTC. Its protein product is CASSPVRLAGGMTGNEQFF.

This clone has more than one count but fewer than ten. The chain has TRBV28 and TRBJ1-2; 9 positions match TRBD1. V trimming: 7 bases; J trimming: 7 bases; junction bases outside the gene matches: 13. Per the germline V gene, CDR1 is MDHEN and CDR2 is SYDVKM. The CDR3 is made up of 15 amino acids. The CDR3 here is CASMIVVTGGGGYTF. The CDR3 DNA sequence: TGTGCCAGCATGATCGTCGTGACAGGGGGTGGTGGCTACACCTTC.